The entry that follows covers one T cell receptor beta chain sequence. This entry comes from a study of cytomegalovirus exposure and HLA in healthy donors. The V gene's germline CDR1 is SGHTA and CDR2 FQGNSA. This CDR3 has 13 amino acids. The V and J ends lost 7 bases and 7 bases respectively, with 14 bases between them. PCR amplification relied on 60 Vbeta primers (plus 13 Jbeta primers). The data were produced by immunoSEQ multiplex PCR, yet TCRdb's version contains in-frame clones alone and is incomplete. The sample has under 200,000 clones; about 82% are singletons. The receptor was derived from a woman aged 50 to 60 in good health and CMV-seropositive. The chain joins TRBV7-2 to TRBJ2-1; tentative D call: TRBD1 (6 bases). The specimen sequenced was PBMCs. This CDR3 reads CASKPRTENEQFF. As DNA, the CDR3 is TGTGCCAGCAAGCCCCGGACAGAAAATGAGCAGTTCTTC. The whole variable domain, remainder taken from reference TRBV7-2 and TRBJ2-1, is GAGVSQSPSNKVTEKGKDVELRCDPISGHTALYWYRQSLGQGLEFLIYFQGNSAPDKSGLPSDRFSAERTGGSVSTLTIQRTQQEDSAVYLCASKPRTENEQFFGPGTRLTVL.